Below, 20 T cell receptor beta chains from the same sample are listed, as sequenced in a study of cytomegalovirus exposure and HLA in healthy donors. Primers included in the PCR were 60 Vbeta and 13 Jbeta primers. The protocol was immunoSEQ multiplex PCR, while the TCRdb copy is restricted to in-frame clones and leaves out a portion. Of approximately 200,000 clones detected, approximately 85% appear once; the ten largest clones hold under 3%. Material for sequencing was PBMCs. Source of these receptors: a woman aged 45-65 years in good health and CMV-seronegative.

In this sample, this clone turned up a few times. The V call is TRBV29-1, the J call TRBJ1-1, with no clear D. This CDR3 contains 12 residues. Trimming removed 7 bases at V and 2 bases at J, with 11 bases between. The germline V gene encodes CDR1 SQVTM and CDR2 ANQGSEA. The CDR3 nucleotides are TGCAGCGCCATACGGGATAACACTGAAGCTTTCTTT. This sequence encodes CSAIRDNTEAFF.

This chain joins TRBV27 and TRBJ1-1; a possible D gene is TRBD1 (5 bases). Germline V lookup: CDR1 MNHEY, CDR2 SMNVEV (reference sequence). The CDR3 is 12 amino acids. With 1 base removed from V and 10 bases from J, the gap between germline ends came to 10 bases. CDR3 nucleotides: TGTGCCAGCAGTTTATATTCGGGGGGAGCTTTCTTT. Amino acid sequence: CASSLYSGGAFF.

The chain has TRBV27 and TRBJ1-1; D uncertain. Germline CDR1 MNHEY, CDR2 SMNVEV (reference sequence). The V gene lost 0 bases and the J gene lost 0 bases, with 8 bases spanning the gap. The CDR3 spans 15 residues. For the CDR3, the DNA is TGTGCCAGCAGTTTATCGAGGCTGCTGAACACTGAAGCTTTCTTT. Its protein product is CASSLSRLLNTEAFF.

The chain employs TRBV9 and TRBJ2-7; D may be TRBD1 (5 bases). The CDR3 has 18 amino acids. The germline V and J ends were trimmed by 0 bases and 0 bases, with 19 bases remaining between them. Germline loops: CDR1 SGDLS, CDR2 YYNGEE. CDR3 in DNA: TGTGCCAGCAGCGTAGGCCCCTCCCTGGACACTGGCTCCTACGAGCAGTACTTC. This translates into CASSVGPSLDTGSYEQYF.

The chain joins TRBV15 to TRBJ2-7; 10 bases map to TRBD1. The CDR3 has 13 residues. Looked up from germline, CDR1 is LNHNV and CDR2 is YYDKDF (reference sequence). J lost 2 bases, V lost 9 bases, and 4 bases had no gene match. CDR3 sequence: CATGTGVTYEQYF. DNA of the CDR3: TGTGCCACGGGGACAGGGGTCACCTACGAGCAGTACTTC.

Only a few counts were recorded for this clone. This sequence joins TRBV5-6 and TRBJ2-7; 11 positions match TRBD1. V gave up 2 bases and J gave up 6 bases; unmatched junction bases: 10. Germline CDR1 SGHDT, CDR2 YYEEEE. This CDR3 is 16 amino acids long. CDR3 sequence: CASSFESGQGAREQYF. CDR3 sequence (DNA): TGTGCCAGCAGCTTTGAGTCCGGACAGGGGGCTCGCGAGCAGTACTTC.

This clone was counted a few times. The chain employs TRBV6-1 and TRBJ2-7, with 15 nucleotides matching TRBD2. Germline trimming cut 9 bases from V and 4 bases from J; bases unmatched to any gene: 4. The CDR3 is made up of 14 amino acids. Germline CDR1 and CDR2: MNHNS and SASEGT. CDR3 bases: TGTGCCAGTAGGACTAGCGGGAGGGGGTACGAGCAGTACTTC. Encoded protein: CASRTSGRGYEQYF.

This chain links TRBV2 with TRBJ2-5, with 9 bases that match TRBD1. CDR1 is SNHLY, CDR2 FYNNEI, per germline. The V gene end was trimmed by 4 bases and the J gene end by 5 bases; junction bases not matched to a gene: 8. The CDR3 contains 15 residues. CDR3 sequence reads: CASSGQGVVGETQYF. Here the CDR3 DNA reads TGTGCCAGCAGTGGACAGGGGGTTGTTGGGGAGACCCAGTACTTC.

The chain is built from TRBV2 and TRBJ2-7; 12 bases line up with TRBD2. Looked up from germline, CDR1 is SNHLY and CDR2 is FYNNEI. The CDR3 runs to 17 residues. Trimming at V came to 3 bases and at J to 2 bases, leaving 8 bases not matched to a gene. This CDR3 reads CASSDRTSGEGAYEQYF. CDR3 bases: TGTGCCAGCAGTGATCGGACTAGCGGGGAAGGGGCCTACGAGCAGTACTTC.

This clone was seen just once. The junction departs from the called germline gene at one end, perhaps through a read error. V usage is TRBV7-9 and J usage is TRBJ1-4; a possible D gene is TRBD1 (5 bases). CDR1 is SEHNR and CDR2 is FQNEAQ in the germline V gene (reference sequence). The CDR3 totals 14 residues. This CDR3 reads CSSSRDFRNEKLFF. CDR3 bases: TGTTCCAGCAGCCGGGACTTCAGGAATGAAAAACTGTTTTTT.

The gene calls are TRBV10-3 and TRBJ1-2; 11 bases line up with TRBD1. V dropped 0 bases and J dropped 4; count of bases not matched to a gene: 7. This CDR3 spans 17 amino acids. Germline V gene lookup returns CDR1 ENHRY and CDR2 SYGVKD. CDR3 sequence (DNA): TGTGCCATCAGTGAGTCATGGACAGGGGGCTCGCGCTATGGCTACACCTTC. Residues: CAISESWTGGSRYGYTF.

The chain employs TRBV28 and TRBJ2-1; the match to TRBD2 covers 7 bases. CDR1 is MDHEN, CDR2 SYDVKM, per germline. The CDR3 is 17 amino acids. The ends lost 5 bases at V and 1 base at J; junction bases unmatched: 11. CDR3 in amino acids: CASSDPERGGSYNEQFF. The CDR3 region has the DNA TGTGCCAGCAGTGACCCCGAGCGGGGTGGATCCTACAATGAGCAGTTCTTC.

The chain links TRBV19 to TRBJ2-7; TRBD1 matches 10 bases. Germline V CDR1 and CDR2: LNHDA, SQIVND (reference sequence). CDR3 size: 15 residues. V shed 5 bases, J shed 3 bases, and the junction held 7 bases outside the gene matches. The CDR3 DNA sequence: TGTGCCAGTAGTTTCCGGGACAGGGGTAGCTACGAGCAGTACTTC. This gives the protein CASSFRDRGSYEQYF. Full variable domain (missing parts from reference TRBV19 and TRBJ2-7): DGGITQSPKYLFRKEGQNVTLSCEQNLNHDAMYWYRQDPGQGLRLIYYSQIVNDFQKGDIAEGYSVSREKKESFPLTVTSAQKNPTAFYLCASSFRDRGSYEQYFGPGTRLTVT.

The CDR3 protein is CASSPRGGQPQHF. The CDR3 DNA sequence: TGTGCCAGTAGTCCTAGGGGGGGGCAGCCCCAGCATTTT. The V call is TRBV19, the J call TRBJ1-5; a weak D match, TRBD1 (6 bases). The V and J ends lost 5 bases and 7 bases respectively, with 12 bases between them. Germline CDR1 and CDR2: LNHDA and SQIVND (reference sequence). The CDR3 is made up of 13 amino acids.

The chain carries TRBV11-2 and TRBJ2-7, with TRBD2 as a possible D gene (6 bases). Trimming removed 5 bases at V and 1 base at J, with 15 bases between. This CDR3 comprises 15 residues. The germline V gene encodes CDR1 SGHAT and CDR2 FQNNGV. The CDR3 bases are TGTGCCAGCAGCCCAGGCGGGACTGGGTCCTACGAGCAGTACTTC. Protein: CASSPGGTGSYEQYF.

The CDR3 is CASSQGTPYEQYF. Written as DNA, the CDR3 is TGTGCCAGCAGTCAAGGGACACCCTACGAGCAGTACTTC. The genes are TRBV6-5 and TRBJ2-7; the D gene is possibly TRBD1 (6 bases). Germline CDR1 reads MNHEY; CDR2 reads SVGAGI. The CDR3 has 13 residues. V lost 5 bases to trimming and J lost 2 bases, with 10 bases between them.

This chain connects TRBV28 to TRBJ2-3, with TRBD2 identical over 7 bases. Germline lookup yields CDR1 MDHEN and CDR2 SYDVKM. The CDR3 length is 15 residues. With 6 bases clipped from V and 4 bases from J, the junction kept 10 bases outside the gene matches. The chain's CDR3 is CASRSWGGFPDTQYF. Here the CDR3 DNA reads TGTGCCAGCAGGTCCTGGGGAGGGTTCCCAGATACGCAGTATTTT.

The CDR3 nucleotides read TGTGCCAGCAGCCCCTCGACAGGGCTCTACGAGCAGTACTTC. Translating gives CASSPSTGLYEQYF. The J gene is TRBJ2-7, the V gene TRBV11-2; 7 bases agree with TRBD1. CDR1 is SGHAT and CDR2 is FQNNGV in the germline V gene. Trimming removed 5 bases from V and 3 bases from J; junction bases left unmatched: 7. CDR3 size: 14 residues. The variable domain in full, with the rest retrieved from reference TRBV11-2 and TRBJ2-7, is EAGVAQSPRYKIIEKRQSVAFWCNPISGHATLYWYQQILGQGPKLLIQFQNNGVVDDSQLPKDRFSAERLKGVDSTLKIQPAKLEDSAVYLCASSPSTGLYEQYFGPGTRLTVT.

This chain connects TRBV9 to TRBJ1-1; tentative D call: TRBD1 (5 bases). The V end was cut by 0 bases, the J end by 4 bases, with 13 bases between. CDR1 is SGDLS and CDR2 is YYNGEE in the germline V gene. This CDR3 has 15 residues. This CDR3 reads CASSVEGLSTTEAFF. Written as DNA, the CDR3 is TGTGCCAGCAGCGTAGAGGGGTTAAGTACCACTGAAGCTTTCTTT.

The chain combines TRBV6-1 with TRBJ2-7; 7 positions agree with TRBD1. The length of the CDR3 is 13 residues. Germline V lookup: CDR1 MNHNS, CDR2 SASEGT. Germline trimming cut 6 bases from V and 2 bases from J; bases unmatched to any gene: 4. The CDR3 DNA is TGTGCCAGCAGCTACAGGGGCGCCTACGAGCAGTACTTC. Encoded protein: CASSYRGAYEQYF.